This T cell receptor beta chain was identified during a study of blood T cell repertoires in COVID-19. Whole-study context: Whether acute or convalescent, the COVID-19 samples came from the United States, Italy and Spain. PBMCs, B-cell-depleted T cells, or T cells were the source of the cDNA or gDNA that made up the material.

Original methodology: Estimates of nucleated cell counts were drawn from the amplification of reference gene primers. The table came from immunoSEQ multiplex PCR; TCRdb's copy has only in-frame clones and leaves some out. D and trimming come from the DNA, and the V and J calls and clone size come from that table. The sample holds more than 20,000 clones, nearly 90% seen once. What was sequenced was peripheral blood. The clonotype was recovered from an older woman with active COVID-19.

CDR3 amino acids: CASSLLGEAEAFF. CDR3 nucleotide sequence: TGTGCCAGCAGCCTACTAGGGGAGGCAGAAGCTTTCTTT. The gene calls are TRBV11-3 and TRBJ1-1; D is possibly TRBD1 (5 bases). V was trimmed by 5 bases and J by 8 bases, leaving 15 bases between them. The CDR3 spans 13 residues. Germline V gene data show CDR1 as SGHNT and CDR2 as YENEEA. The complete variable domain, with remaining parts taken from reference TRBV11-3 and TRBJ1-1, reads EAGVVQSPRYKIIEKKQPVAFWCNPISGHNTLYWYLQNLGQGPELLIRYENEEAVDDSQLPKDRFSAERLKGVDSTLKIQPAELGDSAVYLCASSLLGEAEAFFGQGTRLTVV.